Listed below are T cell receptor beta chains from one sample, sequenced in a study of OX40 agonist ivuxolimab in advanced cancers. Sequencing was performed with immunoSEQ multiplex PCR; in TCRdb, only in-frame clones are kept and a portion is missing. The sample carries approximately 46,000 clones, approximately 85% recorded once. Sequenced material: CD4+ or CD8+ T cells sorted from blood, taken in a trial of the OX40 agonist ivuxolimab. Receptors were obtained from an adult with an advanced solid tumor such as melanoma, head and neck, liver or kidney cancer. Each CDR3 is given with its conserved first and last residue. A D gene is named only where the DNA matches it firmly. Some rows have no size entry. The others give once, few or many, or a class for an expanded clone.

abundance	v_gene	d_gene	j_gene	CDR3aa	CDR3nt
.	TRBV7-9	.	TRBJ1-1	CASSMTANTEAFF	TGTGCCAGCAGCATGACAGCAAACACTGAAGCTTTCTTT
.	TRBV4-3	.	TRBJ1-2	CASSQEVRSGYTF	TGCGCCAGCAGCCAAGAAGTTAGGTCGGGCTACACCTTC
.	TRBV11-2	.	TRBJ2-1	CASSFRQPEQFF	TGTGCCAGCAGCTTCAGACAGCCTGAGCAGTTCTTC
few	TRBV5-4	.	TRBJ2-5	CASSLLDDGGKETQYF	TGTGCCAGCAGCTTGTTAGACGACGGGGGTAAAGAGACCCAGTACTTC
.	TRBV28	.	TRBJ2-1	CASSPRGGEQFF	TGTGCCAGCAGTCCCCGAGGTGGTGAGCAGTTCTTC
.	TRBV11-2	.	TRBJ2-5	CASSLDQRKTQYF	TGTGCCAGCAGCTTAGATCAGAGGAAGACCCAGTACTTC
.	TRBV27	.	TRBJ1-2	CASSLNSLHGVSGYTF	TGTGCCAGCAGTTTAAACAGTCTCCACGGGGTTTCGGGCTACACCTTC
.	TRBV4-1	.	TRBJ2-1	CASSQGPEIDNEQFF	TGCGCCAGCAGCCAAGGCCCAGAGATCGACAATGAGCAGTTCTTC
few	TRBV6-4	.	TRBJ2-3	CASSARPISTQYF	TGTGCCAGCAGTGCCCGACCCATCTCCACGCAGTATTTT
few	TRBV2	.	TRBJ1-2	CASSEAGGSRYGYTF	TGTGCCAGCAGTGAAGCCGGTGGGAGTAGGTATGGCTACACCTTC
.	TRBV2	TRBD2	TRBJ2-2	CASSDPTSGGPPGELFF	TGTGCCAGCAGCGACCCGACTAGCGGGGGACCTCCCGGGGAGCTGTTTTTT
.	TRBV27	TRBD1	TRBJ1-6	CASNQLGPTGANSPLHF	TGTGCCAGCAATCAACTTGGTCCGACAGGGGCTAATTCACCCCTCCACTTT
.	TRBV28	.	TRBJ1-2	CASSFRQQLDIYGYTF	TGTGCCAGCAGTTTCCGACAGCAACTAGATATCTATGGCTACACCTTC
.	TRBV7-9	TRBD1	TRBJ2-2	CASKTRDRETGELFF	TGTGCCAGCAAAACCCGGGACAGGGAAACCGGGGAGCTGTTTTTT
.	TRBV4-3	TRBD1	TRBJ1-2	CASSQGTGDWYGYTF	TGCGCCAGCAGCCAAGGGACAGGGGATTGGTATGGCTACACCTTC
.	TRBV29-1	.	TRBJ2-5	CSVEDGLGTQETQYF	TGCAGCGTTGAAGACGGTCTGGGTACCCAAGAGACCCAGTACTTC
.	TRBV30	TRBD1	TRBJ1-6	CAWSLRRTGEGSYNSPLHF	TGTGCCTGGAGTCTTCGCCGTACAGGGGAGGGATCCTATAATTCACCCCTCCACTTT
.	TRBV15	.	TRBJ2-3	CATSREPADTQYF	TGTGCCACCAGCAGAGAGCCGGCGGATACGCAGTATTTT
.	TRBV19	.	TRBJ2-5	CASSNGDGEETQYF	TGTGCCAGTAGTAATGGGGACGGTGAAGAGACCCAGTACTTC
.	TRBV7-2	TRBD2	TRBJ2-1	CASSLGLAGGPRGEQFF	TGTGCCAGCAGCTTAGGGCTAGCGGGGGGACCCAGGGGTGAGCAGTTCTTC
few	TRBV30	.	TRBJ2-3	CAWSRTGRADTQYF	TGTGCCTGGAGCCGGACAGGGAGGGCAGATACGCAGTATTTT
.	TRBV10-3	.	TRBJ1-2	CAISSSGGSGGNYGYTF	TGTGCCATCAGTTCCTCCGGGGGTTCAGGCGGGAACTATGGCTACACCTTC
.	TRBV4-1	TRBD1	TRBJ2-1	CASSQVGDRAFNEQFF	TGCGCCAGCAGCCAAGTCGGGGACAGGGCTTTTAATGAGCAGTTCTTC
once	TRBV5-7	.	TRBJ1-1	CASSPGAMNTEAFF	TGTGCCAGCAGCCCGGGGGCCATGAACACTGAAGCTTTCTTT
.	TRBV15	.	TRBJ2-7	CATSTVRDKPYEQYF	TGTGCCACCAGCACTGTCCGGGACAAGCCCTACGAGCAGTACTTC
.	TRBV30	TRBD2	TRBJ2-1	CAWSVPWVAGRTHEQFF	TGTGCCTGGAGTGTACCTTGGGTAGCGGGGAGAACCCATGAGCAGTTCTTC
.	TRBV6-5	.	TRBJ1-2	CAHSWGTNYGYTF	TGTGCCCATAGCTGGGGGACGAACTATGGCTACACCTTC
.	TRBV10-2	TRBD2	TRBJ2-5	CASSESELGTSGVEETQYF	TGCGCCAGCAGTGAGTCTGAATTGGGGACTAGCGGGGTGGAAGAGACCCAGTACTTC
.	TRBV5-8	.	TRBJ2-3	CASSFSGDETDTQYF	TGTGCCAGCAGCTTTTCAGGGGACGAGACAGATACGCAGTATTTT
.	TRBV6-5	.	TRBJ1-2	CATISGSSSFHGYTF	TGTGCCACCATCTCGGGCAGTAGTTCTTTCCATGGCTACACCTTC
.	TRBV6-5	.	TRBJ1-2	CASSYSPESNYGYTF	TGTGCCAGCAGTTACTCGCCAGAGAGCAACTATGGCTACACCTTC
.	TRBV7-8	TRBD2	TRBJ2-3	CASSWTSGESDTQYF	TGTGCCAGCAGCTGGACTAGCGGGGAGTCAGATACGCAGTATTTT
.	TRBV6-1	TRBD2	TRBJ2-5	CASSEWRGEETQYF	TGTGCCAGCAGTGAATGGCGGGGGGAGGAGACCCAGTACTTC
.	TRBV5-1	.	TRBJ1-5	CASSLEGPRSQPQHF	TGCGCCAGCAGCTTGGAAGGACCCAGAAGTCAGCCCCAGCATTTT
.	TRBV6-5	.	TRBJ1-1	CASSYQRNTEAFF	TGTGCCAGCAGTTACCAGAGAAACACTGAAGCTTTCTTT
.	TRBV28	.	TRBJ1-1	CASSLGMNTEAFF	TGTGCCAGCAGTTTAGGAATGAACACTGAAGCTTTCTTT
few	TRBV7-9	.	TRBJ1-2	CASSLANWPGGYTF	TGTGCCAGCAGCTTAGCGAATTGGCCCGGGGGCTACACCTTC
.	TRBV30	.	TRBJ1-2	CAYFPGPANYGYTF	TGTGCCTATTTCCCCGGACCAGCTAACTATGGCTACACCTTC
.	TRBV6-5	.	TRBJ1-1	CASSYSVFGNTEAFF	TGTGCCAGCAGTTACTCTGTTTTCGGGAACACTGAAGCTTTCTTT
.	TRBV5-4	TRBD2	TRBJ2-7	CASSLLSGGQFYEQYF	TGTGCCAGCAGCTTGTTAAGCGGGGGGCAGTTCTACGAGCAGTACTTC
.	TRBV27	TRBD2	TRBJ2-2	CASGGNTGELFF	TGTGCCTCGGGGGGGAACACCGGGGAGCTGTTTTTT
once	TRBV4-1	.	TRBJ1-1	CASSQGNTEAFF	TGCGCCAGCAGCCAAGGGAACACTGAAGCTTTCTTT
.	TRBV6-5	.	TRBJ2-4	CASSYDKNIQYF	TGTGCCAGCAGTTACGACAAAAACATTCAGTACTTC
.	TRBV7-6	.	TRBJ2-6	CASSLEFSSGANVLTF	TGTGCCAGCAGCTTAGAGTTCTCCTCTGGGGCCAACGTCCTGACTTTC
.	TRBV28	TRBD1	TRBJ2-7	CASSRDRIYEQYF	TGTGCCAGCAGTAGGGACAGGATCTACGAGCAGTACTTC
.	TRBV15	.	TRBJ1-2	CATSRERQGNYGYTF	TGTGCCACCAGCAGAGAACGGCAGGGTAACTATGGCTACACCTTC
.	TRBV28	.	TRBJ2-1	CASSLGGGPYNEQFF	TGTGCCAGCAGTTTAGGGGGGGGGCCCTACAATGAGCAGTTCTTC
.	TRBV25-1	TRBD1	TRBJ1-2	CASSEDFGTGKGYTF	TGTGCCAGCAGTGAAGATTTTGGGACAGGGAAGGGCTACACCTTC
.	TRBV19	TRBD1	TRBJ2-2	CASSTSGTGNPGELFF	TGTGCCAGTAGTACGTCCGGGACAGGGAACCCCGGGGAGCTGTTTTTT
.	TRBV7-9	.	TRBJ2-1	CASSLASENEQFF	TGTGCCAGCAGCTTGGCTAGCGAGAATGAGCAGTTCTTC
.	TRBV27	.	TRBJ2-1	CASNLQGRGYNEQFF	TGTGCCAGCAACCTACAGGGAAGAGGCTACAATGAGCAGTTCTTC
few	TRBV13	.	TRBJ2-5	CASTLRGEQETQYF	TGTGCCAGCACCCTAAGGGGAGAACAAGAGACCCAGTACTTC
.	TRBV25-1	TRBD1	TRBJ1-1	CASSDRGPGFTEAFF	TGTGCCAGCAGTGACAGGGGGCCTGGGTTCACTGAAGCTTTCTTT